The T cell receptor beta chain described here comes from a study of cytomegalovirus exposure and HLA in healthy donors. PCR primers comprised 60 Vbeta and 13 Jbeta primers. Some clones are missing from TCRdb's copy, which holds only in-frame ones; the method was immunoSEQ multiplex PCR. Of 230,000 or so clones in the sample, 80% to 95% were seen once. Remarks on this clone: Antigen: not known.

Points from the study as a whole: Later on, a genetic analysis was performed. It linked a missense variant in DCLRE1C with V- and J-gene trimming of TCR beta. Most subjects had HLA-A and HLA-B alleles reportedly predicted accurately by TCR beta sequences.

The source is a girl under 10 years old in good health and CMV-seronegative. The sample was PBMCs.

The CDR3 DNA reads TGTGCCACCGCTCCTACGGGAGATTACGAGCAGTACTTC. This sequence encodes CATAPTGDYEQYF. This chain uses TRBV28 with TRBJ2-7, with a tentative D call TRBD2 (6 bases). Trimming left V 10 bases short and J 4 bases short, with 17 bases between. Per germline, CDR1 MDHEN and CDR2 SYDVKM. The CDR3 covers 13 residues.